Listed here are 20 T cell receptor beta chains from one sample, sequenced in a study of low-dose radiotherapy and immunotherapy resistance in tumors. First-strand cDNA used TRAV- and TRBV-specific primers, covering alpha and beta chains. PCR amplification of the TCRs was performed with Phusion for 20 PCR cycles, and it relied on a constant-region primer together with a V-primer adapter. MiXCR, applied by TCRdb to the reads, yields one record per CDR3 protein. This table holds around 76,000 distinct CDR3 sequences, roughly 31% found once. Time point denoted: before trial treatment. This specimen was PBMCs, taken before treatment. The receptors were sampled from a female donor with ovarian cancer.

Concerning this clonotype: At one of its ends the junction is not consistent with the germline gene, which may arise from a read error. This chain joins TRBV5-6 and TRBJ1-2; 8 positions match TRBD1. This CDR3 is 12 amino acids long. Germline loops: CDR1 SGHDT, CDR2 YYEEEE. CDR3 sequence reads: CASSPRDRSLVF. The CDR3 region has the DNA TGTGCCAGCAGCCCCCGGGACAGGTCTCTTGTCTTC.

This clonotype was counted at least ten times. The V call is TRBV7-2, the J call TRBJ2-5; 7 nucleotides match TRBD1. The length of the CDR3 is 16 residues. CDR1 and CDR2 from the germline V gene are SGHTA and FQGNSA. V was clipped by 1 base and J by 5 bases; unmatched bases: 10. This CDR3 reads CASSLVVGQLGETQYF. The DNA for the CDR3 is TGTGCCAGCAGCTTAGTTGTGGGACAGCTGGGGGAGACCCAGTACTTC.

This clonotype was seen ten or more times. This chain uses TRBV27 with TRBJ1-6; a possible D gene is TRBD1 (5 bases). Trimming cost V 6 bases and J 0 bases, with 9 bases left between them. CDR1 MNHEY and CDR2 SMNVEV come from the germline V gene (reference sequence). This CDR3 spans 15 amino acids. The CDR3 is CASRYRSSYNSPLHF. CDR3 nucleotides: TGTGCCAGCAGGTACAGGAGCTCCTATAATTCACCCCTCCACTTT.

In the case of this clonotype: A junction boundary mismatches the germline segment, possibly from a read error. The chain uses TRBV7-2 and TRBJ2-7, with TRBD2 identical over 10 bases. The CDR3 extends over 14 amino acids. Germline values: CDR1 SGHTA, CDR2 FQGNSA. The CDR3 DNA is TGTGCCAGCAGCCCCTCCCGGGCTAGCGGGAGCAGTTTCTTC. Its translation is CASSPSRASGSSFF.

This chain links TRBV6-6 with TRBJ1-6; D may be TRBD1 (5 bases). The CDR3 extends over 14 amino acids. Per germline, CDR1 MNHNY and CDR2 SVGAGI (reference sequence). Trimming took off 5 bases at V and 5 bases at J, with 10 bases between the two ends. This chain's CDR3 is CASSGGTDNSPLHF. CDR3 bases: TGTGCCAGCAGTGGCGGGACGGATAATTCACCCCTCCACTTT.

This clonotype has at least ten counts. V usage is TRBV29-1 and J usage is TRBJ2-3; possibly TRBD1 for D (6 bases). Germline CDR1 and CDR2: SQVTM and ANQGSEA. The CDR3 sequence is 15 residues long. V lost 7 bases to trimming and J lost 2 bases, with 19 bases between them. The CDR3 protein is CSALPGTTHTDTQYF. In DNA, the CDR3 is TGCAGCGCACTCCCCGGGACAACCCACACAGATACGCAGTATTTT.

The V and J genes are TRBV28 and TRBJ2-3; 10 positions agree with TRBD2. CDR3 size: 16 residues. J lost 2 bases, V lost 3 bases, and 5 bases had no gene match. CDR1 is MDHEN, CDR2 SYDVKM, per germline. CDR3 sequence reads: CASSLLAGGSTDTQYF. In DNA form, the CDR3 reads TGTGCCAGCAGTTTGTTAGCGGGGGGTTCCACAGATACGCAGTATTTT.

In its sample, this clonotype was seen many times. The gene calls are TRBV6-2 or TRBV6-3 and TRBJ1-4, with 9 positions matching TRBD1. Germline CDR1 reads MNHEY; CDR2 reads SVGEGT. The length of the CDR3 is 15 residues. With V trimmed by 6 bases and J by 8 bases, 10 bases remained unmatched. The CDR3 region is CASRAVQGAGEKLFF. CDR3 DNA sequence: TGTGCCAGCAGAGCAGTACAGGGGGCTGGAGAAAAACTGTTTTTT.

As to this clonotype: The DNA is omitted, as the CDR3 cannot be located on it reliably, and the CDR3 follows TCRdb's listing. The CDR3 sequence: CASSQDRQQNEKLFFF. This chain links TRBV4-1 with TRBJ1-4; TRBD1, as called in the table, went unchecked against the DNA. The CDR3 comprises 16 residues, both ends counted. The germline V gene has CDR1 MGHRA and CDR2 YSYEKL.

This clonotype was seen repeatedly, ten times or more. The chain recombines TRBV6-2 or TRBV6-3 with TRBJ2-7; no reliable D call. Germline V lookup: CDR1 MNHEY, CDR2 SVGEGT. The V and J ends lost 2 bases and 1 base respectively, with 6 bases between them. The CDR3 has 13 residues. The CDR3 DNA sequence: TGTGCCAGCAGTTACCCTCAGTCCTACGAGCAGTACTTC. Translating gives CASSYPQSYEQYF.

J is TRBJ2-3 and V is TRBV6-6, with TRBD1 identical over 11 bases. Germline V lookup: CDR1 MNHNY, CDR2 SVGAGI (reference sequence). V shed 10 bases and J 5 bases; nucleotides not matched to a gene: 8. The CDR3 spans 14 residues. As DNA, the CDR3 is TGTGCCACCCGGACAGGGGGCCGTGGAGATACGCAGTATTTT. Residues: CATRTGGRGDTQYF.

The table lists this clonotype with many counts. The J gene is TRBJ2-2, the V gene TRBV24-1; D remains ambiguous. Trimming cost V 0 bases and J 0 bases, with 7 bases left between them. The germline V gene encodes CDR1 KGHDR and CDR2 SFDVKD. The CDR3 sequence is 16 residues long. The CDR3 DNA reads TGTGCCACCAGTGATTTGGACGACGCGAACACCGGGGAGCTGTTTTTT. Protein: CATSDLDDANTGELFF.

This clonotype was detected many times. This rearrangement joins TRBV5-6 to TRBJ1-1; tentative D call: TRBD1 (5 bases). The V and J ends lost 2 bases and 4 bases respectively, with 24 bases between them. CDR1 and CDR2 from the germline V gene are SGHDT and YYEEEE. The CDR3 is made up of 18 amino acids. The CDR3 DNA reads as TGTGCCAGCAGCTTCGGAGAGGGGCCATTCTCCGGGAGCACTGAAGCTTTCTTT. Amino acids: CASSFGEGPFSGSTEAFF. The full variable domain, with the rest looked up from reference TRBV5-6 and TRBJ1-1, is DAGVTQSPTHLIKTRGQQVTLRCSPKSGHDTVSWYQQALGQGPQFIFQYYEEEERQRGNFPDRFSGHQFPNYSSELNVNALLLGDSALYLCASSFGEGPFSGSTEAFFGQGTRLTVV.

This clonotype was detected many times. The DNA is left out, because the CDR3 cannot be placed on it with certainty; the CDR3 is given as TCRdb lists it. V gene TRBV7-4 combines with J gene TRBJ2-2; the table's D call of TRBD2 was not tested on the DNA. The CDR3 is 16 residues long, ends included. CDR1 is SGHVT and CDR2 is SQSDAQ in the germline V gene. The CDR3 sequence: CASSSRRFRTPGSCFF.

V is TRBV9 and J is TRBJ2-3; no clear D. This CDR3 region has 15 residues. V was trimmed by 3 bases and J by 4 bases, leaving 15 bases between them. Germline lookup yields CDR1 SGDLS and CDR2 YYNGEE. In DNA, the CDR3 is TGTGCCAGCAGCGCCCGCAGAGGAAGAGCAGATACGCAGTATTTT. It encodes CASSARRGRADTQYF.

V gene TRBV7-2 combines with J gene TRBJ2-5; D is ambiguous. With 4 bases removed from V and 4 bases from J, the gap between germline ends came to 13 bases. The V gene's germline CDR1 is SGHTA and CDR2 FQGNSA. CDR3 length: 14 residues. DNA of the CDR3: TGTGCCAGCAGCTCCCAATCGTGGCGAGAGACCCAGTACTTC. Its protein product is CASSSQSWRETQYF.

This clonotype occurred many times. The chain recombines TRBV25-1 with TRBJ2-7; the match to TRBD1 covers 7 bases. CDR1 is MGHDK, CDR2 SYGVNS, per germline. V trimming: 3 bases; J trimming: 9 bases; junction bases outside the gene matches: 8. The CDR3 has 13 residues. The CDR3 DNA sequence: TGTGCCAGCAGTGAGCCGGGACAGCGACGGCAGTACTTC. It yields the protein CASSEPGQRRQYF.

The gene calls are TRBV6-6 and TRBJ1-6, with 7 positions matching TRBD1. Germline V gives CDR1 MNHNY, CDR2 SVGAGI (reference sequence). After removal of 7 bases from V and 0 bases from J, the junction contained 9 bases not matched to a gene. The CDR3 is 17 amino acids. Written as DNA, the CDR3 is TGTGCCAGCATTAAGGACAGGAAAAGCTCCTATAATTCACCCCTCCACTTT. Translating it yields CASIKDRKSSYNSPLHF.

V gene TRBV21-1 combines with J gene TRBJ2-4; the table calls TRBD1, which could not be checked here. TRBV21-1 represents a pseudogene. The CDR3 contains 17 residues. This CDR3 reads CASSKVLRALAKNIQYF. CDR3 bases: TGTGCCAGCAGCAAAGTCCTCCGGGCACTAGCCAAAAACATTCAGTACTTC.

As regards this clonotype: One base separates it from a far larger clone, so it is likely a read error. Written as DNA, the CDR3 is TGTGCCACCAGCAGAGATCAGGGGGGACACTACGAGCAGTTCTTC. This gives the protein CATSRDQGGHYEQFF. The chain links TRBV15 to TRBJ2-1, with D possibly matching TRBD1 (7 bases). Germline V gene lookup returns CDR1 LNHNV and CDR2 YYDKDF (reference sequence). The CDR3 extends over 15 amino acids. Trimming cost V 0 bases and J 10 bases, with 16 bases left between them.